This T cell receptor (beta chain) was recorded in a study of beta chain bispecific antibodies for T cell cancers. Study as a whole: TRBV sequencing of surviving healthy T cells measured each family's depletion. Study conclusions and caveats: In these mixed samples, most targeted TRBV reads derived from the leukemia cell line.

Blood mononuclear cells were expanded for two to three days using either OKT3 anti-CD3 antibody or CD3/CD28 beads. TCRdb reprocessed the 5' RACE reads with MiXCR, giving one entry per CDR3 protein. The sample lists over 20,000 distinct CDR3 sequences; approximately 2.4% were seen once. The CDR3 covers 15 residues. Germline loops: CDR1 SGHVS, CDR2 FQNEAQ. Trimming took off 3 bases at V and 2 bases at J, with 14 bases between the two ends. This clonotype was seen repeatedly, ten times or more. Antigen unknown. The sequence was obtained from a human donor in good health. Some clones in this sample may be carry-over from other donors' samples. V usage is TRBV7-8 and J usage is TRBJ2-7; the D gene is possibly TRBD1 (5 bases). Sequenced input: healthy donor T cells cultured with leukemia cells. The CDR3 region has the DNA TGTGCCAGCAGCTTGGTCCTGACAGCTACCTACGAGCAGTACTTC. It codes for CASSLVLTATYEQYF.